The clone carrying this T cell receptor beta chain has just a few counts. Its antigen is not identified. The data were taken from a study of T cells after yellow fever vaccination. A universal primer site and UMIs were added as TCR cDNA was made by 5'RACE template switching. TCRdb recomputed calls from the 5' RACE reads with MiXCR, one row per CDR3 protein. The sample holds 180,000 or so distinct CDR3 sequences, more than 9.5% seen once. Study-wide results and limits: A weaker but faster secondary response was observed, peaking on day 5 versus 15.

From germline, CDR1 is LGHNA and CDR2 YSLEER. The CDR3 is 16 amino acids. V lost 0 bases, J lost 4 bases, and 12 bases lay in between. The input for sequencing was CD8+ T cells sorted from PBMCs, taken 15 days after the yellow fever booster vaccination. This receptor was identified in a man younger than 30 who received the YFV17D yellow fever vaccine. The chain couples TRBV4-3 to TRBJ2-2; D ambiguous. The CDR3 DNA is TGCGCCAGCAGCCAAGATCCTCCTCGGCCCACCGGGGAGCTGTTTTTT. Translated: CASSQDPPRPTGELFF.